This T cell receptor beta chain is from a study of T cells in Graves' hyperthyroidism and ophthalmopathy. Notes on the study in general: From stable hyperthyroidism, ophthalmopathy was separated by a 13 V-J model.

The germline CDR1 and CDR2 sequences are MNHEY and SVGAGI. CDR3 size: 14 residues. Amplified regions were TCR beta CDR3 sequences from RNA transcripts. Carried out on the TCR CDR3, a first-round RT-PCR used the HTBI primer set. One entry per CDR3 protein results from TCRdb running MiXCR on the multiplex PCR reads. The table lists approximately 480,000 distinct CDR3 sequences, more than 20% of them singletons. Notes on this clonotype: Its antigen is undetermined. At one end the junction does not follow the germline gene, possibly because of a read error.

The sequencing input was blood. The genes are TRBV6-5 and TRBJ2-7; unclear D gene. The clonotype originates from a young man with Graves' hyperthyroidism. In DNA, the CDR3 is TGTGCCAGCAGTTACCAGGTCTCCACCTACGATCAGTACTTC. Residues: CASSYQVSTYDQYF.